This T cell receptor beta chain is drawn from a study of blood T cells in healthy people across ages. For this clonotype: Its antigen remains unidentified.

For every donor, a draw yielded ten milliliters of peripheral blood. Sample-barcoded 5' priming and a J-beta primer mix drove a second PCR of 7 to 11 cycles. A single record per CDR3 protein comes from TCRdb applying MiXCR to the 5' RACE reads. The profile shows approximately 780,000 distinct CDR3 sequences, roughly 25% of them singletons. Germline lookup yields CDR1 KGHSH and CDR2 LQKENI. The CDR3 sequence is 15 residues long. V was cut by 5 bases and J by 1 base, with 14 bases left in between. Overall study findings and caveats: Lack of knowledge of donor CMV status possibly confounded expanded clonotype changes.

These data were also reused for a study on T cells of mothers and their children.

The chain links TRBV18 to TRBJ1-1; D might be TRBD1 (6 bases). The sequence derives from a boy between 10 and 17 years old in good health. Material for sequencing was blood. The CDR3 bases are TGTGCCAGCTCAAGGAACAGGGATTCGAACACTGAAGCTTTCTTT. It encodes CASSRNRDSNTEAFF. Full variable domain (remainder filled in from reference TRBV18 and TRBJ1-1): NAGVMQNPRHLVRRRGQEARLRCSPMKGHSHVYWYRQLPEEGLKFMVYLQKENIIDESGMPKERFSAEFPKEGPSILRIQQVVRGDSAAYFCASSRNRDSNTEAFFGQGTRLTVV.